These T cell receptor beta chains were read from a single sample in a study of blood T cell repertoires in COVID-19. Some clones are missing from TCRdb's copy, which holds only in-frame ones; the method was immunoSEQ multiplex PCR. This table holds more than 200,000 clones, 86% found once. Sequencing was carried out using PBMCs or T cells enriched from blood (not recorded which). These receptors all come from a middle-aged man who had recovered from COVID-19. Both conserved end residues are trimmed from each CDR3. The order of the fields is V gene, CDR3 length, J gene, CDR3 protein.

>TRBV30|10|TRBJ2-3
AWSSRTDTQY
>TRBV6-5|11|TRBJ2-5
ASSGTSGGQQY
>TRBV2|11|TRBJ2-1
ASTEWEGNEQF
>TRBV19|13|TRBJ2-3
ASSMASYRTDTQY
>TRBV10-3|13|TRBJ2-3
AIRREFGGGDTQY
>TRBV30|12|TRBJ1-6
AGEQGIKNSPLH
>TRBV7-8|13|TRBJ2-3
ASSLLRGSADTQY
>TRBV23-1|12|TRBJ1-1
ASVISRVGTEAF
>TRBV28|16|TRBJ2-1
ASSLLNLQRYGENEQF
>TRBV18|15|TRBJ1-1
ASSPRRLTGVDTEAF
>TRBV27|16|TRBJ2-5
ASSFGIAPGTGRETQY
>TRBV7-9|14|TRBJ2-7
ASSIFLGGGSGEQY
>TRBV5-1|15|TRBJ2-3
ASSPNSVAGGTDTQY
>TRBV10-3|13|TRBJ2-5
AISGAGPLQETQY
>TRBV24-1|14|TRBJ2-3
ATSDLTGVAGDTQY
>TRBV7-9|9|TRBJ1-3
AGGAGNTIY
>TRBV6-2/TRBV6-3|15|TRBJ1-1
ASSSWGRQGSGTEAF
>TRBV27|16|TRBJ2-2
ASSLSPAGGPNTGELF
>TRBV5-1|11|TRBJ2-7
ASSLAVSYEQY
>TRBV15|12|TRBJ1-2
ATSREAGVLGYT
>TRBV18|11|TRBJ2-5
ASSPPVRETQY
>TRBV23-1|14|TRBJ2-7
ASSQFGTAKTYEQY
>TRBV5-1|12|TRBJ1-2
ASSSTGHNYGYT
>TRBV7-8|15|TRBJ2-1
ASSLRDRVALYNEQF
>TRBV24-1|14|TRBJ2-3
ATSDSGTGGPDTQY
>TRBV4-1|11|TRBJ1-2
ASSHWGDYGYT
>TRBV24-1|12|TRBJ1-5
ATSDMDRYQPQH
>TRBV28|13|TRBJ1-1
ASSPRGTGLSEAF
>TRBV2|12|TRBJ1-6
ASKEMSYNSPLH
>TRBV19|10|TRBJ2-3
ASNRNSDTQY